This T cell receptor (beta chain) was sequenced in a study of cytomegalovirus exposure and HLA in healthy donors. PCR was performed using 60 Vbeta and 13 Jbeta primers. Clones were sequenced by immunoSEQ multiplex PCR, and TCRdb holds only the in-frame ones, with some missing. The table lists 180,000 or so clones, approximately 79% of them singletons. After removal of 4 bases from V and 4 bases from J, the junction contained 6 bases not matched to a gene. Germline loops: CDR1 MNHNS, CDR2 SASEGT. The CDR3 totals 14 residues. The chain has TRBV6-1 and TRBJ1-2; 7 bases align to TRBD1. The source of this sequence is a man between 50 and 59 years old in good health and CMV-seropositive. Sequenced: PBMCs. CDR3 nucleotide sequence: TGTGCCAGCAGTGGGGGGACAGCTATCTATGGCTACACCTTC. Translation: CASSGGTAIYGYTF.